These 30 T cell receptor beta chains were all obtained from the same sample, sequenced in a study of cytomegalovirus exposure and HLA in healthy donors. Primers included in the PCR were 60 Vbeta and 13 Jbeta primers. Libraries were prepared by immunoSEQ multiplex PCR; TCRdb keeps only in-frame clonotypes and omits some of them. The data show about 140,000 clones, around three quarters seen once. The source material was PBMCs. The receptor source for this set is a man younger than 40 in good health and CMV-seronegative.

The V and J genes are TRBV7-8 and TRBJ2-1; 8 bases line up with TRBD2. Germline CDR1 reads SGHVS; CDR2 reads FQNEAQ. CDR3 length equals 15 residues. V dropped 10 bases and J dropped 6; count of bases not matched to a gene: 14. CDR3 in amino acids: CAIIKRGGGTNEQFF. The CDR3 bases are TGTGCCATTATTAAACGGGGCGGGGGGACCAATGAGCAGTTCTTC.

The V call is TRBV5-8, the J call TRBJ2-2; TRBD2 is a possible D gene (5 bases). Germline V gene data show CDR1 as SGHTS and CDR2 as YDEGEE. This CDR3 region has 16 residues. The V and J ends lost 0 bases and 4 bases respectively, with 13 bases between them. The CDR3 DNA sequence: TGTGCCAGCAGCTTGGCCTACGGACTTACCACCGGGGAGCTGTTTTTT. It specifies CASSLAYGLTTGELFF.

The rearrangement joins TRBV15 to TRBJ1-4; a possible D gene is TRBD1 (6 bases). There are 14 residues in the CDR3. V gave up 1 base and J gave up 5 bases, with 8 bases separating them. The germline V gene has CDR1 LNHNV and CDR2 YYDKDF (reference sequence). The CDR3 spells CATSRGDMNEKLFF. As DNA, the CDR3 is TGTGCCACCAGCAGAGGGGACATGAATGAAAAACTGTTTTTT.

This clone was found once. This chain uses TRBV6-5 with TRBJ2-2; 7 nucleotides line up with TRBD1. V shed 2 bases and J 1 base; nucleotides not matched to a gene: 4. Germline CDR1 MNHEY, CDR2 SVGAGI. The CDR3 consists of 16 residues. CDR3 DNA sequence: TGTGCCAGCAGTTACCGACGGACAGGGAACACCGGGGAGCTGTTTTTT. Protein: CASSYRRTGNTGELFF.

CDR3 residues: CASSLDAGSTDTQYF. The CDR3 DNA reads as TGCGCCAGCAGCTTGGACGCGGGAAGCACAGATACGCAGTATTTT. The J gene is TRBJ2-3, the V gene TRBV5-1, with D maybe TRBD2 (6 bases). Germline CDR1 reads SGHRS; CDR2 reads YFSETQ. Trimming pared 0 bases from V and 0 bases from J, leaving 8 bases between. The CDR3 runs 15 residues. The full variable domain, completed using reference TRBV5-1 and TRBJ2-3, is KAGVTQTPRYLIKTRGQQVTLSCSPISGHRSVSWYQQTPGQGLQFLFEYFSETQRNKGNFPGRFSGRQFSNSRSEMNVSTLELGDSALYLCASSLDAGSTDTQYFGPGTRLTVL.

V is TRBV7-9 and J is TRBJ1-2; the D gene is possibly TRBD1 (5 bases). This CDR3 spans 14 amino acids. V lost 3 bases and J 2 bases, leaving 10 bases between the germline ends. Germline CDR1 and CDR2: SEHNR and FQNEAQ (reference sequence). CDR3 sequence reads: CASSLTEMNYGYTF. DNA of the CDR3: TGTGCCAGCAGCTTGACAGAAATGAACTATGGCTACACCTTC.

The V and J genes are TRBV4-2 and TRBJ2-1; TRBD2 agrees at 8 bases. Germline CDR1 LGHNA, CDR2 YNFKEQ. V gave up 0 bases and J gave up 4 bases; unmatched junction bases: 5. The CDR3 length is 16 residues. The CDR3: CASSQDTSGRYNEQFF. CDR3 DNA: TGTGCCAGCAGCCAAGACACCAGCGGGAGATACAATGAGCAGTTCTTC.

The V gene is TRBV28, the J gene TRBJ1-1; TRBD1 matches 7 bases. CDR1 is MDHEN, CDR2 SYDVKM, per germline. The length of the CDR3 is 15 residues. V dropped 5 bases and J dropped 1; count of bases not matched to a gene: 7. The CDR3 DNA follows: TGTGCCAGCAGTCCCCAGACAGGGAGGAACACTGAAGCTTTCTTT. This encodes CASSPQTGRNTEAFF.

The CDR3 nucleotides read TGTGCCAGTAGTTCCGGGACAGGGACCTCTGGGGCCAACGTCCTGACTTTC. This translates into CASSSGTGTSGANVLTF. V and J are TRBV19 and TRBJ2-6, with 9 positions matching TRBD1. Germline V gives CDR1 LNHDA, CDR2 SQIVND (reference sequence). The CDR3 loop spans 17 amino acids. With 5 bases clipped from V and 0 bases from J, the junction kept 5 bases outside the gene matches.

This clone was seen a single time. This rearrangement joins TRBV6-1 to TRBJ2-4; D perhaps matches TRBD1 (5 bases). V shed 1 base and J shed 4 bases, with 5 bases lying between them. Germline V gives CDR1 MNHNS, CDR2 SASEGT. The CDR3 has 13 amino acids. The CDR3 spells CASSEDRKNIQYF. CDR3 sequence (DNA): TGTGCCAGCAGTGAAGACAGGAAAAACATTCAGTACTTC.

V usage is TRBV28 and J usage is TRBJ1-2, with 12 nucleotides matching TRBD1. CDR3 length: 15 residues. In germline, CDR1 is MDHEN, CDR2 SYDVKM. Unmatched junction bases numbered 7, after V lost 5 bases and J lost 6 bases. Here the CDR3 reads CASSRGDRGQHGYTF. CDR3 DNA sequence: TGTGCCAGCAGTAGGGGGGACAGGGGGCAACATGGCTACACCTTC.

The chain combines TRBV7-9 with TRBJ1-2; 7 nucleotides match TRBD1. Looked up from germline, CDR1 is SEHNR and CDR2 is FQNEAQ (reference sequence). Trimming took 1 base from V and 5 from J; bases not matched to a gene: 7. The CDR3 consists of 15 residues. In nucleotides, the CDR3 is TGTGCCAGCAGCTTAGTTGCAGGGGGGATATATGGCTACACCTTC. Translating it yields CASSLVAGGIYGYTF.

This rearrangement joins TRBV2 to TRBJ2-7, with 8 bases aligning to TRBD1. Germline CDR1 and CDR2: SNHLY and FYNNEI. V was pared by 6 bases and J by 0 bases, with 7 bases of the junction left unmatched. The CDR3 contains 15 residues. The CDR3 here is CASRMDRVSSYEQYF. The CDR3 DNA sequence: TGTGCCAGCAGAATGGACAGGGTCAGCTCCTACGAGCAGTACTTC.

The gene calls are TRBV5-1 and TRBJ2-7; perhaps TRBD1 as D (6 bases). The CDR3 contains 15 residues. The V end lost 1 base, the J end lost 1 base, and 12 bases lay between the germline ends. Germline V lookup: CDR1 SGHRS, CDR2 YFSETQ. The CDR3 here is CASSLIPGASYEQYF. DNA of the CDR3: TGCGCCAGCAGCTTGATCCCAGGGGCGTCCTACGAGCAGTACTTC.

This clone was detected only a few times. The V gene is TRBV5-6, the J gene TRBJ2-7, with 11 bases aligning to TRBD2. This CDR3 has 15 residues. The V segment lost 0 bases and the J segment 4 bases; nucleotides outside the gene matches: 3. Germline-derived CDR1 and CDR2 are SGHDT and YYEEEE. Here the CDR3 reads CASSLELAGGYEQYF. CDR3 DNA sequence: TGTGCCAGCAGCTTGGAGCTAGCGGGAGGTTACGAGCAGTACTTC.

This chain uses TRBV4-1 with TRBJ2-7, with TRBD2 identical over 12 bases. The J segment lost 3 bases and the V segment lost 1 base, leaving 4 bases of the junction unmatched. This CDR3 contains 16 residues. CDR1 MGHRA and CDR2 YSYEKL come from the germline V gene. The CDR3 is CASSQALTSGSYEQYF. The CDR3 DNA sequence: TGCGCCAGCAGCCAAGCACTGACTAGCGGGAGCTACGAGCAGTACTTC.

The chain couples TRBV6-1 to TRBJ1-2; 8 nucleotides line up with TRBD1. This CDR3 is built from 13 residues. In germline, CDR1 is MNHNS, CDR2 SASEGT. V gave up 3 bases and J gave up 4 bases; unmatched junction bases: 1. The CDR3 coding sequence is TGTGCCAGCAGTGACGGACAGGGCTATGGCTACACCTTC. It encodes CASSDGQGYGYTF.

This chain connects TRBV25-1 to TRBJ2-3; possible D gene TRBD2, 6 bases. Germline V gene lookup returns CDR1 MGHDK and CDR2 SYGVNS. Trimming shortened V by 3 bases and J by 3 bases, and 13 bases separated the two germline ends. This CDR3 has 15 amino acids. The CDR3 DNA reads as TGTGCCAGCAGTGAGGAGGGATTTGGGACAGATACGCAGTATTTT. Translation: CASSEEGFGTDTQYF.

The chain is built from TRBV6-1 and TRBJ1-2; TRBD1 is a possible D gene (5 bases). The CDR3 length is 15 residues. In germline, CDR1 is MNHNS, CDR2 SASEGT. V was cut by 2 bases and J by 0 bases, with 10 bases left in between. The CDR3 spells CASSEFDRANYGYTF. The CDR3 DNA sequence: TGTGCCAGCAGTGAATTTGACAGAGCTAACTATGGCTACACCTTC.

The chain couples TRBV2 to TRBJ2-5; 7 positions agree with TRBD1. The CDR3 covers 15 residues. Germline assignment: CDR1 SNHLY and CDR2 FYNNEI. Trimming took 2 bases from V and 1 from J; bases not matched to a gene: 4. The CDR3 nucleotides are TGTGCCAGCAGTGAACCAGGGGGTTCCCAAGAGACCCAGTACTTC. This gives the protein CASSEPGGSQETQYF.

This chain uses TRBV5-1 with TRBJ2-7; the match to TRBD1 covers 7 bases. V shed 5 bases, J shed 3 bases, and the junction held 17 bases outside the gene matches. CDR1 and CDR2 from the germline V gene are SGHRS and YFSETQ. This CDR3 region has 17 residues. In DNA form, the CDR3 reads TGCGCCAGCAGACCCTCCCCTACCGGGACAGTGGGCTACGAGCAGTACTTC. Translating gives CASRPSPTGTVGYEQYF.

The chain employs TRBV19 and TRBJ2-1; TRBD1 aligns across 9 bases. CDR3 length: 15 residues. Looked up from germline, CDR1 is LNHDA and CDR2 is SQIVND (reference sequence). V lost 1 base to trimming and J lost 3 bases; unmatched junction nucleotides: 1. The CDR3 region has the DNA TGTGCCAGTAGTATAGGGACAGGGGACTACAATGAGCAGTTCTTC. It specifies CASSIGTGDYNEQFF.

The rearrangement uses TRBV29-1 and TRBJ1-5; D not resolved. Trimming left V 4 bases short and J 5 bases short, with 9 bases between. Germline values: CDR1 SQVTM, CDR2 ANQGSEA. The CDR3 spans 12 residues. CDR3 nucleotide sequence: TGCAGCGTTGGGGCCCGAGATCAGCCCCAGCATTTT. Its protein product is CSVGARDQPQHF.

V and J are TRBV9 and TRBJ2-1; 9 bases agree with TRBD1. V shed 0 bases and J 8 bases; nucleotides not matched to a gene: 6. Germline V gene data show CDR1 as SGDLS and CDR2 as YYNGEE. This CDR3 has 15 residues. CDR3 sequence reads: CASSVEDRGFDEQFF. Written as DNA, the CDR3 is TGTGCCAGCAGCGTAGAGGACAGGGGCTTTGATGAGCAGTTCTTC.

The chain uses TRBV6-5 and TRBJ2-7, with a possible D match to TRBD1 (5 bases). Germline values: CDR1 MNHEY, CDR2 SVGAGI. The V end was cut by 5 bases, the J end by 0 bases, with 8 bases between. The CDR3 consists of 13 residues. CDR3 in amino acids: CASSLRGSYEQYF. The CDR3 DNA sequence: TGTGCCAGCAGTCTAAGGGGCTCCTACGAGCAGTACTTC.

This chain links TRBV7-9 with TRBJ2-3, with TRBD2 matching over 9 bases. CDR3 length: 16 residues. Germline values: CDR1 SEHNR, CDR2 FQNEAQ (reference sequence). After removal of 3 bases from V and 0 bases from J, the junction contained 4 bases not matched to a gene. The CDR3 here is CASSFFTSGSTDTQYF. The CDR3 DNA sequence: TGTGCCAGCAGCTTTTTCACTAGCGGGAGCACAGATACGCAGTATTTT. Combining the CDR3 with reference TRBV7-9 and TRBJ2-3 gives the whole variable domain DTGVSQNPRHKITKRGQNVTFRCDPISEHNRLYWYRQTLGQGPEFLTYFQNEAQLEKSRLLSDRFSAERPKGSFSTLEIQRTEQGDSAMYLCASSFFTSGSTDTQYFGPGTRLTVL.

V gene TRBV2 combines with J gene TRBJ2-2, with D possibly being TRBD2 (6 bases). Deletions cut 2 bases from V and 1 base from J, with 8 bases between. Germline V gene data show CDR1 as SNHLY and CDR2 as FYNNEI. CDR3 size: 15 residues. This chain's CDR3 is CASSERGVNTGELFF. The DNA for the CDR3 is TGTGCCAGCAGTGAACGCGGGGTGAACACCGGGGAGCTGTTTTTT.

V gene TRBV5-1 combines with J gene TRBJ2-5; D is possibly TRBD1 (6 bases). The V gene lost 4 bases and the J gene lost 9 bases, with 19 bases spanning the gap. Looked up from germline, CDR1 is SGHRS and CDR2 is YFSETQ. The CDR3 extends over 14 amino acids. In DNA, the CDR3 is TGCGCCAGCAGCCCCGACCCAGGGGAAAGGGCCCAGTACTTC. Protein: CASSPDPGERAQYF.

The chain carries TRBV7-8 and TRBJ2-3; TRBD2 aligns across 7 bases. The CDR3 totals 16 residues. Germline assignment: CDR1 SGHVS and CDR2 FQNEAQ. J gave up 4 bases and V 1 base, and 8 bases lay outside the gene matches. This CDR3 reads CASSLVGLADADTQYF. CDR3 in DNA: TGTGCCAGCAGCTTAGTTGGTCTAGCGGACGCAGATACGCAGTATTTT.

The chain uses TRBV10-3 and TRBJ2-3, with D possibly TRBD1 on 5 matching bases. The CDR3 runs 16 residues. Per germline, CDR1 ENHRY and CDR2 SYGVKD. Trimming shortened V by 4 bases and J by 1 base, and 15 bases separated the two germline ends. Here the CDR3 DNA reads TGTGCCATCAGTGGGACCAGGGTATTCGGCACAGATACGCAGTATTTT. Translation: CAISGTRVFGTDTQYF.